This entry concerns a single T cell receptor (beta chain). TCRdb called the RT-PCR reads again in MiXCR, with one record for every CDR3 protein. Here the sample spans about 680,000 distinct CDR3 sequences, 13% to 15% being singletons. V gave up 3 bases and J gave up 9 bases, with 25 bases separating them. The CDR3 runs to 17 residues. The chain has TRBV12-3 or TRBV12-4 and TRBJ2-3; weak D call: TRBD1 (6 bases). The sequence was collected from a female donor in good health, serving as a healthy control. Sample: memory CD4+ T cells from blood. CDR3 region: CASSLTSGTIDHRTQYF. In nucleotides, the CDR3 is TGTGCCAGCAGTTTGACCTCCGGGACAATCGACCACAGGACGCAGTATTTT.